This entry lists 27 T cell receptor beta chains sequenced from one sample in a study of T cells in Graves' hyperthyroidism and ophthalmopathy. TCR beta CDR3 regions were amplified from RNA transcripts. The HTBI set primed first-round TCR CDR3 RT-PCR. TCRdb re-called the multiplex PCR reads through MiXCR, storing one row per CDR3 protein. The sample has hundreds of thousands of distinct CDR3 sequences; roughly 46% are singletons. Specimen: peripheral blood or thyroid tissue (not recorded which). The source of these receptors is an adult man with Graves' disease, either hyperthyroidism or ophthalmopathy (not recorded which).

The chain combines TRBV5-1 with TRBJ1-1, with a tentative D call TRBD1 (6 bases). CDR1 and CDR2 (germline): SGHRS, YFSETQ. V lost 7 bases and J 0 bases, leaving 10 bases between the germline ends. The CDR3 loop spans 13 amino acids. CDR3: CASATGMNTEAFF. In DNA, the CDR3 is TGCGCCAGCGCGACAGGTATGAACACTGAAGCTTTCTTT.

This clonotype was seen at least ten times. CDR3 DNA sequence: TGTGCCAGCAGCCCGGACAGTCCCTCTGGAAACACCATATATTTT. Translated: CASSPDSPSGNTIYF. The chain recombines TRBV7-6 with TRBJ1-3, with D perhaps TRBD1 (6 bases). The germline V gene has CDR1 SGHVS and CDR2 FNYEAQ. This CDR3 has 15 amino acids. V gave up 5 bases and J gave up 0 bases, with 11 bases separating them.

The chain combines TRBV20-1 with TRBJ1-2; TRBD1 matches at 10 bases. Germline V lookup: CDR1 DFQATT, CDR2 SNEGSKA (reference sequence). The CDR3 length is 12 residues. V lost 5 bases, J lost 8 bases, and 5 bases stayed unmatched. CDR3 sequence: CSASDRGRGYTF. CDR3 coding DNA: TGCAGTGCTTCCGACAGGGGGCGAGGCTACACCTTC.

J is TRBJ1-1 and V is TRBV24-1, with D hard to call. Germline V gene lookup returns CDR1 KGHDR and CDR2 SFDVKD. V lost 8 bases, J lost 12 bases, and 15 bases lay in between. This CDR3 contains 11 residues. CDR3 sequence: CATTTDIHPFF. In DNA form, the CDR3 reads TGTGCCACCACCACCGACATTCATCCTTTCTTT.

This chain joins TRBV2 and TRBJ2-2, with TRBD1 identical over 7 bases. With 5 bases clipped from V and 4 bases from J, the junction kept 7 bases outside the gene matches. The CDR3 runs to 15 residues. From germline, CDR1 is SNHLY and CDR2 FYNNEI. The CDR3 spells CASSWGQSGTGELFF. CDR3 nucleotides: TGTGCCAGCAGTTGGGGACAGTCGGGCACCGGGGAGCTGTTTTTT.

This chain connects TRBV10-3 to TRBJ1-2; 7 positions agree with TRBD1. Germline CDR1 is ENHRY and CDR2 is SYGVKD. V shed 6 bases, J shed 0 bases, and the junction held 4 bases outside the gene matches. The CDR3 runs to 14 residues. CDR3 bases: TGTGCCATCAGGTTAGGACAGGCTAACTATGGCTACACCTTC. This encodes CAIRLGQANYGYTF.

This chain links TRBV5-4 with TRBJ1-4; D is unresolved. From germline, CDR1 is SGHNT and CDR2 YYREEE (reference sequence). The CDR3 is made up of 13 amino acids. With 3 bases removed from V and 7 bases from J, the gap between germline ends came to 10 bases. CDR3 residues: CASSYGPLEKLFF. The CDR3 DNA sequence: TGTGCCAGCAGCTACGGACCGCTTGAAAAACTGTTTTTT.

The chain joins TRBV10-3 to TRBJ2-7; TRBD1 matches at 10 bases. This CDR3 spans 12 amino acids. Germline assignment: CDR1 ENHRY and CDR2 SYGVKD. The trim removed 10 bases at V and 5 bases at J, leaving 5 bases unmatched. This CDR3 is CATAGTGDEQYF. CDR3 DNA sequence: TGTGCCACCGCCGGGACAGGGGACGAGCAGTACTTC.

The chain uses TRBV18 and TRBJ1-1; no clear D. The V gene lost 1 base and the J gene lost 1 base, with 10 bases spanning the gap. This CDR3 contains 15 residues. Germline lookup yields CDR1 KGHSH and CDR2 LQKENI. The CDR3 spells CASSPQNVGNTEAFF. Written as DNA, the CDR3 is TGTGCCAGCTCACCACAAAACGTTGGGAACACTGAAGCTTTCTTT.

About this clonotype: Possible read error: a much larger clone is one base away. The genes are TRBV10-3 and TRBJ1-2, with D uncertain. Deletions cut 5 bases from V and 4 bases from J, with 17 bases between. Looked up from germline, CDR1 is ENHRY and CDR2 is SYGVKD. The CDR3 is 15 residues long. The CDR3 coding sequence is TGTGCCATCAGTTCCTACAAAAGGGTCCGCTATGGCTACACCTTC. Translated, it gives CAISSYKRVRYGYTF.

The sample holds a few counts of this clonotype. CDR3: CASSTAGNQPQHF. CDR3 in DNA: TGTGCCAGCAGCACGGCAGGGAATCAGCCCCAGCATTTT. The rearrangement uses TRBV5-6 and TRBJ1-5; possibly TRBD1 for D (5 bases). Germline values: CDR1 SGHDT, CDR2 YYEEEE. V was shortened by 4 bases and J by 4 bases, with 9 bases between the two germline ends. There are 13 residues in the CDR3.

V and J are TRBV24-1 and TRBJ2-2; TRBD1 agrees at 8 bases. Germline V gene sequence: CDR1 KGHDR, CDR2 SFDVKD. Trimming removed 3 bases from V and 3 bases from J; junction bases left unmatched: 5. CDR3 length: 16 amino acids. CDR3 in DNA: TGTGCCACCAGTGATCCGACAGGGGTCGACACCGGGGAGCTGTTTTTT. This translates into CATSDPTGVDTGELFF.

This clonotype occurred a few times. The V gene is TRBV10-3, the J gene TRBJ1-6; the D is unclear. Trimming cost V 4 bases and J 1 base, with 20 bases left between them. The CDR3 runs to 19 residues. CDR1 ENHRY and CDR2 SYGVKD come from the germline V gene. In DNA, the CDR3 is TGTGCCATCAGTGTTGGAGTGCCCGTTATGGGTTCCTATAATTCACCCCTCCACTTT. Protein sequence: CAISVGVPVMGSYNSPLHF.

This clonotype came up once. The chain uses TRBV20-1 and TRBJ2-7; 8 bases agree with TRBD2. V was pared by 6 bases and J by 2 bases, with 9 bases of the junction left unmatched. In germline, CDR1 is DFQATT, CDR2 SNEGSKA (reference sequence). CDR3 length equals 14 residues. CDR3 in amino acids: CSARGLDLPYEQYF. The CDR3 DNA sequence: TGCAGTGCCAGGGGACTAGATCTTCCCTACGAGCAGTACTTC.

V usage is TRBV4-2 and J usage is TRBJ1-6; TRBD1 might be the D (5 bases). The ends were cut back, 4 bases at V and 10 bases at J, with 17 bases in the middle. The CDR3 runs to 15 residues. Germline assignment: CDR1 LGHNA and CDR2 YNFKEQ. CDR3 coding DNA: TGTGCCAGCAGCCTCCGAGAGGGAAGGGACTCACCCCTCCACTTT. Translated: CASSLREGRDSPLHF.

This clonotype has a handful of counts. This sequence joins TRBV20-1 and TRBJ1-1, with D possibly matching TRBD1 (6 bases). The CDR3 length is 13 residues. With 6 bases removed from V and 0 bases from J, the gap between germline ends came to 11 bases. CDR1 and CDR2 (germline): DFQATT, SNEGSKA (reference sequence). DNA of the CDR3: TGCAGTGCCGAGACAGGCCTGAACACTGAAGCTTTCTTT. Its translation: CSAETGLNTEAFF.

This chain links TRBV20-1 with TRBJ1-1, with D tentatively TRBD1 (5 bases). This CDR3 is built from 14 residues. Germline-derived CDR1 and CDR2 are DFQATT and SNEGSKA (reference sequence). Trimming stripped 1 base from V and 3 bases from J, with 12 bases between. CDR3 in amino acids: CSARGGGRDTEAFF. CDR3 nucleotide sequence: TGCAGTGCTAGAGGCGGGGGGAGGGACACTGAAGCTTTCTTT.

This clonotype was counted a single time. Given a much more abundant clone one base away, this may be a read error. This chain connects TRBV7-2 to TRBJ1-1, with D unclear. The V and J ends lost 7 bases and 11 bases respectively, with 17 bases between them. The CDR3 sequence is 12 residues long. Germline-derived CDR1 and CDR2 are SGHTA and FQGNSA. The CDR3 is CASTSPRLAAFF. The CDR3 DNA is TGTGCCAGCACCTCACCGAGGTTGGCCGCTTTCTTT.

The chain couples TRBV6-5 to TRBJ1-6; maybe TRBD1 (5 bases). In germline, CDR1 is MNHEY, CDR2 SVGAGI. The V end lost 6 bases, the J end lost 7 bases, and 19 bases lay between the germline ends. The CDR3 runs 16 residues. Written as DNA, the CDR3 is TGTGCCAGCAGGTCCGGGACGGCCGGCCAAAATTCACCCCTCCACTTT. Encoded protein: CASRSGTAGQNSPLHF.

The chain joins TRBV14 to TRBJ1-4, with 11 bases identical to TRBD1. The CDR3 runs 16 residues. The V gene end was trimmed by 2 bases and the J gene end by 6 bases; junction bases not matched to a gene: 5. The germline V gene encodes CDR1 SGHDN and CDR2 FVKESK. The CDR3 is CASSQNWDRGDEKLFF. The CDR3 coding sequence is TGTGCCAGCAGCCAAAACTGGGACAGGGGGGATGAAAAACTGTTTTTT. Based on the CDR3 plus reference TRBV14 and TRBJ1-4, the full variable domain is EAGVTQFPSHSVIEKGQTVTLRCDPISGHDNLYWYRRVMGKEIKFLLHFVKESKQDESGMPNNRFLAERTGGTYSTLKVQPAELEDSGVYFCASSQNWDRGDEKLFFGSGTQLSVL.

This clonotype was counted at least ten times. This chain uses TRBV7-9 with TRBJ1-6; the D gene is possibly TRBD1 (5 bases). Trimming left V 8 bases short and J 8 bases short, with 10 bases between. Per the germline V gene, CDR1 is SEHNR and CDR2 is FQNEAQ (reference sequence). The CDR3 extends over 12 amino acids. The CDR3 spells CASSDSDSPLHF. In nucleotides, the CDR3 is TGTGCCAGCTCAGACAGCGATTCACCCCTCCACTTT. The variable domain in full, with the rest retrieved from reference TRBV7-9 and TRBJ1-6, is DTGVSQNPRHKITKRGQNVTFRCDPISEHNRLYWYRQTLGQGPEFLTYFQNEAQLEKSRLLSDRFSAERPKGSFSTLEIQRTEQGDSAMYLCASSDSDSPLHFGNGTRLTVT.

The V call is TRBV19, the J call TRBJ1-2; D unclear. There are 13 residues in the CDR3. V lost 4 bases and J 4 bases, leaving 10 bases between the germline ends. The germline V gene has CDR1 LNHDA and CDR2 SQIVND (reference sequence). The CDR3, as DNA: TGTGCCAGTAGTACCCTGGCCTCCTATGGCTACACCTTC. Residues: CASSTLASYGYTF.

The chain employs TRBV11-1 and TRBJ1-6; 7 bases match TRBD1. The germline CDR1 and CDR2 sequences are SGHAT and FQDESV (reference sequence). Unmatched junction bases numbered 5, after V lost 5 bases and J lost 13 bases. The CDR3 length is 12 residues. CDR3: CASSADRAPLHF. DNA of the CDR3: TGTGCCAGCAGCGCTGACAGGGCCCCCCTCCACTTT.

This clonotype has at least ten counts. The CDR3 reads CASSQDPISGANVLTF. The CDR3 DNA sequence: TGCGCCAGCAGCCAAGATCCCATCTCTGGGGCCAACGTCCTGACTTTC. The rearrangement uses TRBV4-1 and TRBJ2-6; D unclear. The CDR3 runs 16 residues. Per germline, CDR1 MGHRA and CDR2 YSYEKL. Trimming stripped 0 bases from V and 0 bases from J, with 6 bases between.

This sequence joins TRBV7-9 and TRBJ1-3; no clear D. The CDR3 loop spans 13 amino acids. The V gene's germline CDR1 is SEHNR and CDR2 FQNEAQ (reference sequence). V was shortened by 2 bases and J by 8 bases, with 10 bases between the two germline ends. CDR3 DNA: TGTGCCAGCAGCTTACGGGAAGGCTACACCATATATTTT. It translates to CASSLREGYTIYF.

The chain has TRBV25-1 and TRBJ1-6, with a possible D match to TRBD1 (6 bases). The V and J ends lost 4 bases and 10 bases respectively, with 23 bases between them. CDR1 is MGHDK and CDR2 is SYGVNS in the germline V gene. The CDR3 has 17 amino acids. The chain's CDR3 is CASSGRLYGGPGSPLHF. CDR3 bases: TGTGCCAGCAGTGGAAGACTTTATGGGGGGCCAGGGTCACCCCTCCACTTT.

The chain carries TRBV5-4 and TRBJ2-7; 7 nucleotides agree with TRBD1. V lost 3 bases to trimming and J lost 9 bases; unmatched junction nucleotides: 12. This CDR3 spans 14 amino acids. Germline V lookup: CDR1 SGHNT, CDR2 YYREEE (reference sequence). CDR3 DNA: TGTGCCAGCAGCTCCCGGCAGGGGGTAGGCGGGCAGTACTTC. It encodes CASSSRQGVGGQYF.